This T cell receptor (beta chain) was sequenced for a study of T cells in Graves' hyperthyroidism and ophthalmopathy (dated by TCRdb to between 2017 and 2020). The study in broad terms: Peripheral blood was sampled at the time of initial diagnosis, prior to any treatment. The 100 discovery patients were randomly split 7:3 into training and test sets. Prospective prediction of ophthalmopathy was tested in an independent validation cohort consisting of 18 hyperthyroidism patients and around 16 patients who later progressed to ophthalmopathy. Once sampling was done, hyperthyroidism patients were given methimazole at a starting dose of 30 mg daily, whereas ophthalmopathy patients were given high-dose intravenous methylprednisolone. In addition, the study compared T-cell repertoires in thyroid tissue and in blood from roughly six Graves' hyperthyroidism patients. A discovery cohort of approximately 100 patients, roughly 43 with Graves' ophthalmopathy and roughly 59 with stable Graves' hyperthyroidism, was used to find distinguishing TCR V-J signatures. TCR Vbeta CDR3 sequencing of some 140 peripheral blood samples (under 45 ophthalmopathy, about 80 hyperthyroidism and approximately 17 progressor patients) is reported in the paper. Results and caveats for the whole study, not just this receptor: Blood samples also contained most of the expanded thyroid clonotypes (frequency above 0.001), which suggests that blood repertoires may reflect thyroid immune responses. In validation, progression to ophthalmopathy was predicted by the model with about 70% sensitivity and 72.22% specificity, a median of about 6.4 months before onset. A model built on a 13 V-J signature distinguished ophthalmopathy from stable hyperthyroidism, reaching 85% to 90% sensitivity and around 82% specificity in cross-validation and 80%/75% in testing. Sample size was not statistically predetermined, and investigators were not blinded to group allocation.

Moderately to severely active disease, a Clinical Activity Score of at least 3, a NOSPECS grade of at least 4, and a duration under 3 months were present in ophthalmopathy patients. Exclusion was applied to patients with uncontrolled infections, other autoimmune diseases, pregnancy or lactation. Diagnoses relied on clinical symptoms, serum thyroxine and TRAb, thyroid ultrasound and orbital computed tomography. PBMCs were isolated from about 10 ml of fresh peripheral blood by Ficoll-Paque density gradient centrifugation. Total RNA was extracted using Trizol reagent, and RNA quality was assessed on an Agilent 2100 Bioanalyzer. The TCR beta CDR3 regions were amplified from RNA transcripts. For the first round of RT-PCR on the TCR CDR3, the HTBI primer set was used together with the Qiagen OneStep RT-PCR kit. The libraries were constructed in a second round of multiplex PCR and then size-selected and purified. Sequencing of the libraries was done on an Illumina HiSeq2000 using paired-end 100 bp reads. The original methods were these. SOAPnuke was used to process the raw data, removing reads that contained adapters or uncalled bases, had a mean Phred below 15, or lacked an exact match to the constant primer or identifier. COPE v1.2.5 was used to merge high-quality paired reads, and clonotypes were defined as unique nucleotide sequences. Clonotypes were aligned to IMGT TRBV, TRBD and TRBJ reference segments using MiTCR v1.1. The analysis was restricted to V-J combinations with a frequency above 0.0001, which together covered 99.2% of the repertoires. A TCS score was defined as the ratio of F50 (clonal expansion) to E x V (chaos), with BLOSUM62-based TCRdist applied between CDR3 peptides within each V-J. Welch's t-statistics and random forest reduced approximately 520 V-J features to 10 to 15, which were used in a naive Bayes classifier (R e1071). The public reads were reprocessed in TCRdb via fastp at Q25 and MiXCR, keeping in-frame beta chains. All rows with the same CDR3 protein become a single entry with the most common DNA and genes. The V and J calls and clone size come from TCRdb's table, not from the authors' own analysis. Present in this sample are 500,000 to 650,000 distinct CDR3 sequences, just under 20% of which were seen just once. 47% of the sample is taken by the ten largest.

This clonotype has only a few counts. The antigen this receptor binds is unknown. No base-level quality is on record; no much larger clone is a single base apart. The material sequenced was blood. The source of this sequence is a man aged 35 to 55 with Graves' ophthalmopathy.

The nucleotide sequence is given as TGTGCCAGCAGCTCTGATTTAAACTTGGGAGGAAGGGGCTACACCTTC. This sequence encodes CASSSDLNLGGRGYTF. The V and J segments used are TRBV7-9 and TRBJ1-2, with the D gene too uncertain to name. The V end loses 4 bases and the J end loses 8 bases, and a stretch of 23 bases separates them. CDR1 and CDR2 were assigned from the germline V gene (reference sequence) as SEHNR and FQNEAQ. Spanning cysteine to phenylalanine, the CDR3 consists of 16 amino acids. Only the CDR3 DNA is retained, 48 bases long and in frame from the first base.